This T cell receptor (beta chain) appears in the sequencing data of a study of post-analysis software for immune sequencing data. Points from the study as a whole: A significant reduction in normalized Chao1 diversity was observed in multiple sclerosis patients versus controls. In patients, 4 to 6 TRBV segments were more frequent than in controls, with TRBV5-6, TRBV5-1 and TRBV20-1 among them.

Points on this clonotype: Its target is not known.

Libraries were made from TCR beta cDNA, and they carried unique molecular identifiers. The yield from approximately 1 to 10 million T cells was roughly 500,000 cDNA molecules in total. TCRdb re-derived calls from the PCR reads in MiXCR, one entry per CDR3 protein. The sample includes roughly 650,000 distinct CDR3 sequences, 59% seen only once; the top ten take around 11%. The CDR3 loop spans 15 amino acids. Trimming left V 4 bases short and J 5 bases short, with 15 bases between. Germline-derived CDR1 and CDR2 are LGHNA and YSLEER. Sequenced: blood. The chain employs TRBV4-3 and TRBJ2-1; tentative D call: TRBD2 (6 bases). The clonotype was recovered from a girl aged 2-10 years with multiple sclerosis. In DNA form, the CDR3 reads TGCGCCAGCAGCCGTCAGGCGGGGATGGACAATGAGCAGTTCTTC. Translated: CASSRQAGMDNEQFF.